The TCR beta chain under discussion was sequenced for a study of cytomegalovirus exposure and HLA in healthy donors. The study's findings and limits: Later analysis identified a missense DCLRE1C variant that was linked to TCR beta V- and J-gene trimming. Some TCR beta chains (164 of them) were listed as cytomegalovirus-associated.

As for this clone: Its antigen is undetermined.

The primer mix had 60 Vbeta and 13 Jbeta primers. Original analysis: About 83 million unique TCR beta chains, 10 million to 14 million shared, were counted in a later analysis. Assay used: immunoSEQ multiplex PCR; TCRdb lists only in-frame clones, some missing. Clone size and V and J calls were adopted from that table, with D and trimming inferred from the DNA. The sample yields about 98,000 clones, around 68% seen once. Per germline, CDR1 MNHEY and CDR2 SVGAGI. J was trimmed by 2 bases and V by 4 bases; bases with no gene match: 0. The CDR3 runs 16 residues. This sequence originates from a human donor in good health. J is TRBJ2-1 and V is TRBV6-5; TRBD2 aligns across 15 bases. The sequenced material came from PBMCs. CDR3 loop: CASSWTSGRAYNEQFF. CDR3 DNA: TGTGCCAGCAGTTGGACTAGCGGGAGGGCCTACAATGAGCAGTTCTTC.